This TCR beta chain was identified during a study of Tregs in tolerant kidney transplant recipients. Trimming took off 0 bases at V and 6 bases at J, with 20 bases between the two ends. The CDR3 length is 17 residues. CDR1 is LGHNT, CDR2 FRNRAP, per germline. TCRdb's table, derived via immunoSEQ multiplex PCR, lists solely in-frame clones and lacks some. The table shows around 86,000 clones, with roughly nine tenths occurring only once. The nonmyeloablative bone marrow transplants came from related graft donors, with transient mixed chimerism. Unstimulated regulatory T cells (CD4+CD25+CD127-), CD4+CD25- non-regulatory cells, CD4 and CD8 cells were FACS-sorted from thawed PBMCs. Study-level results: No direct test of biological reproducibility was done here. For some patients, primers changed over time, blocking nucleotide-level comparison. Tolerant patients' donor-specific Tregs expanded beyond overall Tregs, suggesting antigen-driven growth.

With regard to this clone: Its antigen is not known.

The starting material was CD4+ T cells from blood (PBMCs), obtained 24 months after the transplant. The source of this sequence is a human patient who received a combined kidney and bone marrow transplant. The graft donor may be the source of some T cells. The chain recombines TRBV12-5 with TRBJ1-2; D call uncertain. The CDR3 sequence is CASGLVLTRKPGHGYTF. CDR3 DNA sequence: TGTGCTAGTGGTTTGGTACTCACGAGGAAGCCTGGCCATGGCTACACCTTC.